This T cell receptor beta chain was recorded in a study of blood T cell repertoires in COVID-19. Study context: Samples taken during acute and convalescent COVID-19 were collected in the United States, Italy and Spain.

Original processing methods: Nucleated cell number was recorded as an estimate derived from reference gene primer amplification. TCRdb's copy holds only in-frame clones and misses some; the assay was immunoSEQ multiplex PCR. The V and J calls and clone size were taken over from that table, and D and trimming were inferred from the DNA. Here the sample spans about half a million clones, 89% being singletons. In Seattle, patients joined the study during active infection and were tracked longitudinally. This CDR3 spans 14 amino acids. Trimming stripped 8 bases from V and 1 base from J, with 13 bases between. Germline CDR1 and CDR2: MGHDK and SYGVNS.

The V and J genes are TRBV25-1 and TRBJ2-3; D remains unclear. The TCR originated in a man aged 18 to 29 with COVID-19, enrolled during active disease. The sample taken for sequencing was peripheral blood. CDR3 DNA: TGTGCCAGCGCGCCTTTCACAGGCACAGATACGCAGTATTTT. This encodes CASAPFTGTDTQYF.